The clone carrying this T cell receptor beta chain was counted only a few times. One entry per CDR3 protein results from TCRdb running MiXCR on the RT-PCR reads. The sample holds over 200,000 distinct CDR3 sequences, about 37% seen once. This entry belongs to a study of patients and donors after allogeneic stem cell transplantation. The CDR3 has 15 residues. Trimming pared 6 bases from V and 5 bases from J, leaving 19 bases between. Germline V gives CDR1 MGHDK, CDR2 SYGVNS. V and J are TRBV25-1 and TRBJ1-2; a weak D match, TRBD1 (6 bases). The sequencing sample was made of blood, either unsorted or a sorted T cell fraction (not recorded which). This clonotype was obtained from a human donor who was either an allogeneic HSCT recipient or a stem cell or donor lymphocyte infusion donor (not recorded which). It is not recorded whose cells these are; they may come from a transplant donor. This CDR3 reads CASSSTLEGGYGYTF. The CDR3 nucleotides are TGTGCCAGCAGCTCTACCCTGGAGGGGGGGTATGGCTACACCTTC.